This is a list of T cell receptor beta chains from one sample in a study of blood T cell repertoires in COVID-19. The data were produced by immunoSEQ multiplex PCR, yet TCRdb's version contains in-frame clones alone and is incomplete. In the table there are roughly 70,000 clones, around 75% of which are singletons. Material: peripheral blood. These receptors originate from a man aged 70 or older with acute or convalescent COVID-19. CDR3s include the opening cysteine and the closing phenylalanine or tryptophan. D genes are given only for firm matches. A row's size may be missing; if present it is once, few, many or a size class.

cdr3_nt | cdr3_aa | d_call | v_call | clone_size | j_call
TGTGCCAGCAGTTCACACACTACAAGTTATGGCTACACCTTC | CASSSHTTSYGYTF | - | TRBV28 | few | TRBJ1-2
TGTGCCAGCAGCACGACTAGCAGCGCAGATACGCAGTATTTT | CASSTTSSADTQYF | TRBD2 | TRBV9 | - | TRBJ2-3
TGTGCCAGCAGACTTCTAGCGGGCTCTGAGCAGTTCTTC | CASRLLAGSEQFF | TRBD2 | TRBV7-9 | few | TRBJ2-1
TGTGCCAGCAGGCAAACTAGCGGGAGTGGAGATACGCAGTATTTT | CASRQTSGSGDTQYF | TRBD2 | TRBV3-1/TRBV3-2 | - | TRBJ2-3
TGCAGTGCTAGGGCGGTCTATGGCTACACCTTC | CSARAVYGYTF | - | TRBV20-1 | - | TRBJ1-2
TGTGCCAGCAGCCAAGGCGGGGCCGGGGGTTCACCCCTCCACTTT | CASSQGGAGGSPLHF | - | TRBV3-1/TRBV3-2 | - | TRBJ1-6
TGTGCCAGCAGCTTATTGGTCACTAGCACAGATACGCAGTATTTT | CASSLLVTSTDTQYF | - | TRBV11-1 | - | TRBJ2-3
TGTGCCAGCAGTGAGGGCACTTACGAGCAGTACTTC | CASSEGTYEQYF | - | TRBV2 | - | TRBJ2-7
TGTGCCAGCAGCCCCTCTACCCCCGGAGGAAACTATGGCTACACCTTC | CASSPSTPGGNYGYTF | - | TRBV7-2 | - | TRBJ1-2
TGTGCCAGCAGCCCATGGGGGGGACGCCTCCAAGAGACCCAGTACTTC | CASSPWGGRLQETQYF | TRBD2 | TRBV7-3 | - | TRBJ2-5
TGTGCCAGCAGAAATGGGCTTAACTATGGCTACACCTTC | CASRNGLNYGYTF | - | TRBV28 | - | TRBJ1-2
TGTGCCAGCAGCAAATGGGGCAGGGGAAGAGAGACCCAGTACTTC | CASSKWGRGRETQYF | - | TRBV21-1 | few | TRBJ2-5
TGTGCCAGCAGTCGCCTGACAGGGAACTATGGCTACACCTTC | CASSRLTGNYGYTF | TRBD1 | TRBV27 | few | TRBJ1-2
TGTGCCAGCAGCGTAGGAGGGGGGGACTACAATACGCAGTATTTT | CASSVGGGDYNTQYF | - | TRBV9 | once | TRBJ2-3
TGTGCCAGCAGTGAAGCGTCTACAGGGGTGTACACTGAAGCTTTCTTT | CASSEASTGVYTEAFF | TRBD1 | TRBV6-1 | - | TRBJ1-1
TGTGCCAGCAGATCCCCTTGGTCTAGCGGGACCTCCACCTACGAGCAGTACTTC | CASRSPWSSGTSTYEQYF | TRBD2 | TRBV28 | - | TRBJ2-7
TGTGCCAGCAGCTACCCCAACGGGACAGGGGGAAATCAGCCCCAGCATTTT | CASSYPNGTGGNQPQHF | TRBD1 | TRBV7-2 | once | TRBJ1-5
TGTGCCAGCAGCTTAGAAGGCCCCGGAGGGATGTTCAACAATGAGCAGTTCTTC | CASSLEGPGGMFNNEQFF | - | TRBV11-2 | - | TRBJ2-1
TGTGCCAGCCAAGGGGGGGCCCTCGGGGTCAACAGGGTCGGCAATCAGCCCCAGCATTTT | CASQGGALGVNRVGNQPQHF | - | TRBV28 | - | TRBJ1-5
TGTGCCAGCAGTTACCCCGCGGGAGGGACTAGCACCGGGGAGCTGTTTTTT | CASSYPAGGTSTGELFF | TRBD2 | TRBV6-2/TRBV6-3 | - | TRBJ2-2
TGTGCCAGCAGGGAAGACAGGGCCAAAAACATTCAGTACTTC | CASREDRAKNIQYF | - | TRBV6-1 | - | TRBJ2-4
TGTGCCAGTGGTACCAGGGAGGGGTATAATGAAAAACTGTTTTTT | CASGTREGYNEKLFF | - | TRBV19 | few | TRBJ1-4
TGTGCCATCACCGGACAGGACTATGGCTACACCTTC | CAITGQDYGYTF | TRBD1 | TRBV28 | - | TRBJ1-2
TGTGCCAGCAGCTTAGTTACAGGGAAAGAGACCCAGTACTTC | CASSLVTGKETQYF | - | TRBV7-9 | many | TRBJ2-5
TGTGCCAGCAGCTCAGGGGGTAGCTTCGATGAGCAGTTCTTC | CASSSGGSFDEQFF | TRBD1 | TRBV7-3 | - | TRBJ2-1
TGTGCCAGCAGCCCCCGGACAGGGGGGGGGCAGACCCAGTACTTC | CASSPRTGGGQTQYF | TRBD1 | TRBV14 | - | TRBJ2-5
TGCGCCAGCAGGGGGGGGTCTACATGGGGTGGCTACACCTTC | CASRGGSTWGGYTF | - | TRBV4-3 | - | TRBJ1-2
TGTGCCAGCAGCTTAGTAGGGGGCCTCTATGGCTACACCTTC | CASSLVGGLYGYTF | TRBD1 | TRBV11-2 | - | TRBJ1-2
TGTGCCAGCAGCTTTTATCAGGGGTGGGGAAACACCATATATTTT | CASSFYQGWGNTIYF | - | TRBV11-1 | - | TRBJ1-3
TGTGCCATCCCTCGAGAGAACACCGGGGAGCTGTTTTTT | CAIPRENTGELFF | - | TRBV28 | - | TRBJ2-2
TGCAGCGGCCGCCCGTTGGCGGGGGGCTACAATGAGCAGTTCTTC | CSGRPLAGGYNEQFF | TRBD2 | TRBV29-1 | - | TRBJ2-1
TGCGCCAGCGGAGAAAAGCCGGGCGGGCAAGAGACCCAGTACTTC | CASGEKPGGQETQYF | - | TRBV5-1 | - | TRBJ2-5
TGTGCCAGCAGTCAAGAGGGAGGGCTCTCCTACAATGAGCAGTTCTTC | CASSQEGGLSYNEQFF | TRBD2 | TRBV11-3 | - | TRBJ2-1
TGCGCCAGCAGACCTGGACAGGGCAATGAGCAGTTCTTC | CASRPGQGNEQFF | TRBD1 | TRBV5-1 | - | TRBJ2-1
TGTGCCAGCAGCCCCGCTAGCGGGAGTTATGAGCAGTTCTTC | CASSPASGSYEQFF | TRBD2 | TRBV3-1/TRBV3-2 | - | TRBJ2-1
TGTGCCAGCACCGGGACTAGCGGGGGGTCCACAGATACGCAGTATTTT | CASTGTSGGSTDTQYF | TRBD2 | TRBV3-1/TRBV3-2 | - | TRBJ2-3
TGTGCCAGCAGCCAAGGGTGGCAGGGTGGCTATGGCTACACCTTC | CASSQGWQGGYGYTF | - | TRBV3-1/TRBV3-2 | once | TRBJ1-2
TGTGCCAGCAGCCCCTTAGGGGCGATGAGGACTGAAGCTTTCTTT | CASSPLGAMRTEAFF | - | TRBV28 | - | TRBJ1-1
TGTGCCAGCAGTTACGCCGGACTTGGGGATGAGCAGTTCTTC | CASSYAGLGDEQFF | - | TRBV6-5 | - | TRBJ2-1